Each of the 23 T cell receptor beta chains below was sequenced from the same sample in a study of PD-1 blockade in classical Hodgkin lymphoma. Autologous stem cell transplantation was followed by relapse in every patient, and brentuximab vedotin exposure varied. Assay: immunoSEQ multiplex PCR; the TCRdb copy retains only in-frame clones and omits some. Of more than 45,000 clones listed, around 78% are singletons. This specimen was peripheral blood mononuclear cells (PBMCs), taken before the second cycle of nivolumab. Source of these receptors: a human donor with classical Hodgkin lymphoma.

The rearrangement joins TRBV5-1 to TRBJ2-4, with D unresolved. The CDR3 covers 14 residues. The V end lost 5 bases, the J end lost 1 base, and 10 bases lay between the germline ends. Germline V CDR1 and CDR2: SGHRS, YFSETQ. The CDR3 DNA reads TGCGCCAGCAGTAGACCCGAGGCCAAAAACATTCAGTACTTC. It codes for CASSRPEAKNIQYF.

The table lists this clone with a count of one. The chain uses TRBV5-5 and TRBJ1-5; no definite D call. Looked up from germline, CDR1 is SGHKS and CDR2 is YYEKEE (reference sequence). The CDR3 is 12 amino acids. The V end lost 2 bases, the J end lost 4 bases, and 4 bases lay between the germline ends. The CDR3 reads CASSFGNQPQHF. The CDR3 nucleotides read TGTGCCAGCAGCTTTGGGAATCAGCCCCAGCATTTT.

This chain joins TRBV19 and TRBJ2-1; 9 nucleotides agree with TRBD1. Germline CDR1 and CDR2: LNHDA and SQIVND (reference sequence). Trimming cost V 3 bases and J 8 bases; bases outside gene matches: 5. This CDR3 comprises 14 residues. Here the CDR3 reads CASSMGTGMYEQFF. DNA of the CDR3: TGTGCCAGTAGTATGGGGACAGGGATGTATGAGCAGTTCTTC.

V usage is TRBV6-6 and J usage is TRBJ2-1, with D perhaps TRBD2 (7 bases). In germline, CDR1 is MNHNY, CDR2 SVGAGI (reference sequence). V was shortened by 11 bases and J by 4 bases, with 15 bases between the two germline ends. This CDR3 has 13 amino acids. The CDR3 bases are TGTGCCTGCCGGGGGGCAGGATACAATGAGCAGTTCTTC. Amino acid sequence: CACRGAGYNEQFF.

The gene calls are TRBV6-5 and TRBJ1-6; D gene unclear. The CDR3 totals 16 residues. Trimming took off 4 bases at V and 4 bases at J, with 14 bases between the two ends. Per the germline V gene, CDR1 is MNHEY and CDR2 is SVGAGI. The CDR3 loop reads CASSLSLRIYNSPLHF. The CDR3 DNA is TGTGCCAGCAGTTTATCCCTCAGAATTTATAATTCACCCCTCCACTTT.

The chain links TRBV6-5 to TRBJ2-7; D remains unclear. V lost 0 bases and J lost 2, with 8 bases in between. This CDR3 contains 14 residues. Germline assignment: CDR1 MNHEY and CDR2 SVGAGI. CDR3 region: CASSYSAGPYEQYF. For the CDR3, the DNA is TGTGCCAGCAGTTACTCGGCAGGACCCTACGAGCAGTACTTC.

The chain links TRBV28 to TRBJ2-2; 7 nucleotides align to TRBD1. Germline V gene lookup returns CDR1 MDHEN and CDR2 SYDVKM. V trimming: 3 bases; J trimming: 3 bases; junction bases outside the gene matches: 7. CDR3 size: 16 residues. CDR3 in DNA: TGTGCCAGCAGTTTCGGTCGACAGGGCTACACCGGGGAGCTGTTTTTT. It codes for CASSFGRQGYTGELFF.

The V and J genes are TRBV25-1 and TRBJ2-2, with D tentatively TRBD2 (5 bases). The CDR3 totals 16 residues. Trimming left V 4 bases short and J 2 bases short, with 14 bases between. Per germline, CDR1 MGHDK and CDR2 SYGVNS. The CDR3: CASSVDRTRNTGELFF. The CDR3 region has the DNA TGTGCCAGCAGTGTGGACCGGACTCGAAACACCGGGGAGCTGTTTTTT.

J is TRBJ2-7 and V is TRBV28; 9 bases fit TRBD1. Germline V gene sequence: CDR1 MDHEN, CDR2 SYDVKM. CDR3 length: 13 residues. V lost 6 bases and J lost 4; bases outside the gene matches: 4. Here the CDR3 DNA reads TGTGCCAGCAGCTGGACAGGGGAGTACGAGCAGTACTTC. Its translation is CASSWTGEYEQYF.

CDR3 bases: TGTGCCAGCAGCTTATTGGGACACCTTAGCAATCAGCCCCAGCATTTT. Amino acids: CASSLLGHLSNQPQHF. The rearrangement uses TRBV7-8 and TRBJ1-5; D perhaps matches TRBD1 (6 bases). The germline V gene encodes CDR1 SGHVS and CDR2 FQNEAQ. The CDR3 sequence is 16 residues long. The V end lost 2 bases, the J end lost 0 bases, and 11 bases lay between the germline ends.

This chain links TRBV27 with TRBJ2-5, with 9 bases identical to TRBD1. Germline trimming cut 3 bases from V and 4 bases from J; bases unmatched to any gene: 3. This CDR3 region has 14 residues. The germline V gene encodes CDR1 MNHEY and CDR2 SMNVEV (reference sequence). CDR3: CASSFMGQGETQYF. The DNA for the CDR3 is TGTGCCAGCAGTTTTATGGGACAGGGAGAGACCCAGTACTTC.

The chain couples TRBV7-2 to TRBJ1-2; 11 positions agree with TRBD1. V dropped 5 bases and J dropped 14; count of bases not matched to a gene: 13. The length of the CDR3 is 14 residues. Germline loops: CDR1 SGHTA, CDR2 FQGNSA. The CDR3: CASSPRTGGVKSTF. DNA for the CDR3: TGTGCCAGCAGCCCACGGACAGGGGGCGTTAAGAGTACCTTC.

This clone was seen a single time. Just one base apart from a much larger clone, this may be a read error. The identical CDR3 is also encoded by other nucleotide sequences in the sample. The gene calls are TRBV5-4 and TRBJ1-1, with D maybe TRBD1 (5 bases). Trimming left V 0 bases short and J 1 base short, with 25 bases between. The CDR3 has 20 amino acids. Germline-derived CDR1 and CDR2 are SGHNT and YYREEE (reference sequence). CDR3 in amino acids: CASSLGLLGRVGRENTEAFF. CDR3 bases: TGTGCCAGCAGCTTGGGGCTCCTTGGTCGGGTGGGGCGGGAGAACACTGAAGCTTTCTTT.

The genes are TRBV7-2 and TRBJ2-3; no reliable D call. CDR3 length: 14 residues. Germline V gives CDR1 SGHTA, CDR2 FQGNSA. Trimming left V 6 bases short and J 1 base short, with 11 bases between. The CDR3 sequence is CASSLRWGTDTQYF. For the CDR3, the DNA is TGTGCCAGCAGTCTCCGTTGGGGCACAGATACGCAGTATTTT.

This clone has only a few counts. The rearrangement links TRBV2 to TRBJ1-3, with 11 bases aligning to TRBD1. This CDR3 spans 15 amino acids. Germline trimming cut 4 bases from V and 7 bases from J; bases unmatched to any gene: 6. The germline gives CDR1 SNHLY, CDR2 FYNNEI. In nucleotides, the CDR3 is TGTGCCAGCAGTGGCCCGAGGACAGGGGGCAACACCATATATTTT. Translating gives CASSGPRTGGNTIYF. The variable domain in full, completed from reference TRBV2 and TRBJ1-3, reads EPEVTQTPSHQVTQMGQEVILRCVPISNHLYFYWYRQILGQKVEFLVSFYNNEISEKSEIFDDQFSVERPDGSNFTLKIRSTKLEDSAMYFCASSGPRTGGNTIYFGEGSWLTVV.

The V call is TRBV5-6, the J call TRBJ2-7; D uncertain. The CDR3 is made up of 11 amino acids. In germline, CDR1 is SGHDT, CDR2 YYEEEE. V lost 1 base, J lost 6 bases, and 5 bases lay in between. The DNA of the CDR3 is TGTGCCAGCAGCTTGCTTACCGAGCAGTACTTC. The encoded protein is CASSLLTEQYF.

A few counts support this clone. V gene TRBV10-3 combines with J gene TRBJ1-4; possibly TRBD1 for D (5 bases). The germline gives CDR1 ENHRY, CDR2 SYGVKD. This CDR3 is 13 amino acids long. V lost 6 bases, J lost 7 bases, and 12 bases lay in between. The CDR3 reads CAISRDVGEKLFF. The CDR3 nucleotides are TGTGCCATCAGCAGGGACGTCGGTGAAAAACTGTTTTTT.

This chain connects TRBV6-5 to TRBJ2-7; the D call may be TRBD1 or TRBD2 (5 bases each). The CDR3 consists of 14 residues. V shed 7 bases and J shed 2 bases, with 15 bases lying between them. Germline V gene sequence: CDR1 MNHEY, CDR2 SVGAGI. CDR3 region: CASNGAGTTYEQYF. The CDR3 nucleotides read TGTGCCAGCAACGGAGCAGGGACCACCTACGAGCAGTACTTC.

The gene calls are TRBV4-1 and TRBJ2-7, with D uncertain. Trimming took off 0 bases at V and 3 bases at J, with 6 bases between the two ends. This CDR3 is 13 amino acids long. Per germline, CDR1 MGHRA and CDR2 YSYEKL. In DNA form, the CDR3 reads TGCGCCAGCAGCCAAGACGGTCTCTACGAGCAGTACTTC. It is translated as CASSQDGLYEQYF.

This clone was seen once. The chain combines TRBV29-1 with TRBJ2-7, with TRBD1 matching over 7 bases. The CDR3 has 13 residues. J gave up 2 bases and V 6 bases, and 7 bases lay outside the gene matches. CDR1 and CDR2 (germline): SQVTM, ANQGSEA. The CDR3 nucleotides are TGCAGCGTCTGGACAGGAGATACCTACGAGCAGTACTTC. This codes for CSVWTGDTYEQYF.

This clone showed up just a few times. The CDR3 sequence: CASSLAPSGELFF. In DNA, the CDR3 is TGTGCCAGCAGCTTAGCGCCAAGCGGGGAGCTGTTTTTT. V usage is TRBV7-9 and J usage is TRBJ2-2; the D is unclear. V was pared by 0 bases and J by 7 bases, with 6 bases between. Germline values: CDR1 SEHNR, CDR2 FQNEAQ (reference sequence). The CDR3 totals 13 residues.

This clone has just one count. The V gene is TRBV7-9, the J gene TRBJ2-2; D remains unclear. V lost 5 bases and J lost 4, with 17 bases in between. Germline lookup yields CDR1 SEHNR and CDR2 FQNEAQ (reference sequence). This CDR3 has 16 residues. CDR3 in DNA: TGTGCCAGCAGCCCCGACGGTGCCGTTGGCACCGGGGAGCTGTTTTTT. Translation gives CASSPDGAVGTGELFF.

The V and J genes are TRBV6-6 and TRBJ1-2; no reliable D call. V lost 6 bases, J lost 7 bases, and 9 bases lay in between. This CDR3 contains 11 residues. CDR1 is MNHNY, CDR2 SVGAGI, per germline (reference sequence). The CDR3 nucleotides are TGTGCCAGCAGCCCTTTAGTTGGCTACACCTTC. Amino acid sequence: CASSPLVGYTF.